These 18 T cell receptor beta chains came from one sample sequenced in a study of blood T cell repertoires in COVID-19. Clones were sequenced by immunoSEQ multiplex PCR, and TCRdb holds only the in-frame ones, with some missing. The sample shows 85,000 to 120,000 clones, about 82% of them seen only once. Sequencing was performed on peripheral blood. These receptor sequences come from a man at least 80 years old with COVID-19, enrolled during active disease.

Written as DNA, the CDR3 is TGCGCCAGCAGCTTGGGCGGAGGGACTGAAAAACTGTTTTTT. This encodes CASSLGGGTEKLFF. The V and J genes are TRBV5-1 and TRBJ1-4, with D possibly TRBD1 on 5 matching bases. Germline V CDR1 and CDR2: SGHRS, YFSETQ. V was shortened by 0 bases and J by 7 bases, with 10 bases between the two germline ends. The CDR3 totals 14 residues. Full variable domain (missing parts from reference TRBV5-1 and TRBJ1-4): KAGVTQTPRYLIKTRGQQVTLSCSPISGHRSVSWYQQTPGQGLQFLFEYFSETQRNKGNFPGRFSGRQFSNSRSEMNVSTLELGDSALYLCASSLGGGTEKLFFGSGTQLSVL.

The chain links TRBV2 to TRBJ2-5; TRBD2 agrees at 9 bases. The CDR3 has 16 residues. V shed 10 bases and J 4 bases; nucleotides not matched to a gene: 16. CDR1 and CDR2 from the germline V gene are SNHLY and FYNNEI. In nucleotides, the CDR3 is TGTGCCACCCCGGAGTCAGCGGGAGGTAGCGGAGAGACCCAGTACTTC. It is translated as CATPESAGGSGETQYF.

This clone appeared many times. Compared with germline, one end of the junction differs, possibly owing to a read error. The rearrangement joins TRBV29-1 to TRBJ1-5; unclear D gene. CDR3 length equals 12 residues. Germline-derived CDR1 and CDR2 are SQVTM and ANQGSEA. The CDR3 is CSVWSANQPQHF. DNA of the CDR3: TGCAGCGTTTGGTCAGCGAATCAACCCCAGCATTTT.

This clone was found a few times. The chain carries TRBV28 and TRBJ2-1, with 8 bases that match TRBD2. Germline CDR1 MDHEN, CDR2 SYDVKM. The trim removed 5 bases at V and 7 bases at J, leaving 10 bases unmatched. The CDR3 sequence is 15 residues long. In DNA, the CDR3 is TGTGCCAGCAGTCTACGAGCGGGAGCCCGGAATGAGCAGTTCTTC. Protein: CASSLRAGARNEQFF.

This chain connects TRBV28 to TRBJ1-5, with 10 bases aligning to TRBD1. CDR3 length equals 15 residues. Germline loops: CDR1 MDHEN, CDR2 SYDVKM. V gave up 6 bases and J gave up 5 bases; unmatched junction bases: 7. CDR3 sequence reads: CASRPGGQGDQPQHF. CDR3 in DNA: TGTGCCAGCAGGCCCGGTGGACAGGGGGATCAGCCCCAGCATTTT.

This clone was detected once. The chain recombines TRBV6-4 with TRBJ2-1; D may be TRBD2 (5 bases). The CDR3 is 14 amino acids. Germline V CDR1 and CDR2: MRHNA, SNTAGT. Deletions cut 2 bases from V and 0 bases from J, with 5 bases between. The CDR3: CASSDGSSYNEQFF. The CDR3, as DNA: TGTGCCAGCAGTGACGGGAGCTCCTACAATGAGCAGTTCTTC.

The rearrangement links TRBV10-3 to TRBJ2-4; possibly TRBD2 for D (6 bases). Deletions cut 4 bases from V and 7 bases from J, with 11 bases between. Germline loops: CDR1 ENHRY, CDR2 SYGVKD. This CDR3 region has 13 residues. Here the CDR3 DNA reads TGTGCCATCAGTGGCGGAGGGGACAACATTCAGTACTTC. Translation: CAISGGGDNIQYF.

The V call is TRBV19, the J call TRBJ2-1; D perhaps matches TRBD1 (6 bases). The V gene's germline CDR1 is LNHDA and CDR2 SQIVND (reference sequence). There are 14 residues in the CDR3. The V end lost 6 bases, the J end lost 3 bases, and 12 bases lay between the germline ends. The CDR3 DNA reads TGTGCCAGTAGGAAGGGGGTGGTCTACAATGAGCAGTTCTTC. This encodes CASRKGVVYNEQFF.

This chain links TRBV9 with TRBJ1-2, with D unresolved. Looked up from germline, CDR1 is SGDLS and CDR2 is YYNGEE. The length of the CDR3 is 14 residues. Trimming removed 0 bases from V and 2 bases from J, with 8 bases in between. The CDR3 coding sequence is TGTGCCAGCAGCGTAGCAGGACTCAACTATGGCTACACCTTC. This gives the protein CASSVAGLNYGYTF.

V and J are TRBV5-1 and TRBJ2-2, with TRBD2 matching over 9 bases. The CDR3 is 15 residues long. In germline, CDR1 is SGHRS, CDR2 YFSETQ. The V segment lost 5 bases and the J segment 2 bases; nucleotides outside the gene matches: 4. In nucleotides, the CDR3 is TGCGCCAGCAGAGGACTAGCGACAAACACCGGGGAGCTGTTTTTT. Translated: CASRGLATNTGELFF.

The CDR3 DNA is TGTGCCAGCAGCCCTACTACAGGGTTGGACGGCTACACCTTC. Protein: CASSPTTGLDGYTF. This sequence joins TRBV3-1 (or the pseudogene TRBV3-2) and TRBJ1-2; D may be TRBD1 (6 bases). CDR3 length: 14 amino acids. In germline, CDR1 is LGHDT, CDR2 YNNKEL (reference sequence). Trimming cost V 4 bases and J 8 bases, with 17 bases left between them.

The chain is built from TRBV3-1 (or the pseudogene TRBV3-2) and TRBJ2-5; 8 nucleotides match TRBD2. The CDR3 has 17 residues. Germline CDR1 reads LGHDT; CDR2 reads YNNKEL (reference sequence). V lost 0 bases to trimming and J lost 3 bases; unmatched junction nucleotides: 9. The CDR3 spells CASSQESTSGNEETQYF. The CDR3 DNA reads TGTGCCAGCAGCCAAGAATCTACTAGCGGTAATGAAGAGACCCAGTACTTC.

CDR3 loop: CASSYPTGAGNQPQHF. The CDR3 nucleotides read TGTGCCAGCAGTTACCCCACAGGGGCGGGCAATCAGCCCCAGCATTTT. The V and J genes are TRBV6-5 and TRBJ1-5, with TRBD1 identical over 7 bases. The germline CDR1 and CDR2 sequences are MNHEY and SVGAGI. Trimming took 2 bases from V and 2 from J; bases not matched to a gene: 6. The length of the CDR3 is 16 residues.

The CDR3 is CASSASSGNLNTLHF. CDR3 DNA sequence: TGTGCCAGCAGCGCGAGTTCCGGGAACCTTAACACCCTCCACTTT. This rearrangement joins TRBV9 to TRBJ1-6; D unclear. V lost 3 bases and J lost 14, with 21 bases in between. This CDR3 region has 15 residues. From germline, CDR1 is SGDLS and CDR2 YYNGEE.

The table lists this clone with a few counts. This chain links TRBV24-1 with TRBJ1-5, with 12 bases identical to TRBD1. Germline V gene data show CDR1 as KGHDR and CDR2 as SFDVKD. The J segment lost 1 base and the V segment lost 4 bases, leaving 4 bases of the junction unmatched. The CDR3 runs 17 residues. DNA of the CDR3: TGTGCCACCAGTGACCCGGGACAGGGGGCAAGCAATCAGCCCCAGCATTTT. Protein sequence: CATSDPGQGASNQPQHF.

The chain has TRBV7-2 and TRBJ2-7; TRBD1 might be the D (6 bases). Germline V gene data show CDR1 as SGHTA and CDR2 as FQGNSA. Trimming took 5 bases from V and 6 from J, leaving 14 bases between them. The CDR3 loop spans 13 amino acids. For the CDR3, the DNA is TGTGCCAGCAGCCCCCTGACAGGCCTCGAGCAGTACTTC. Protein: CASSPLTGLEQYF.

CDR3 DNA sequence: TGTGCCAGTAGCCCCTTTCCGCGGGGAAACACCATATATTTT. Amino acid sequence: CASSPFPRGNTIYF. The rearrangement links TRBV28 to TRBJ1-3; D call uncertain. The CDR3 is 14 residues long. Deletions cut 9 bases from V and 4 bases from J, with 16 bases between. Germline V gene lookup returns CDR1 MDHEN and CDR2 SYDVKM.

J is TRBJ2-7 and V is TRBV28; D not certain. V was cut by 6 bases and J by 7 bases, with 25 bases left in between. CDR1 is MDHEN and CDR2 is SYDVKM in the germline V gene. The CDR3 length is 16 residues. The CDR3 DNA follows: TGTGCCAGCAGCCTAACTCCCTTTTCGTCCCTACGAGAGCAGTACTTC. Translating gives CASSLTPFSSLREQYF.